The next 17 T cell receptor beta chains were all read from a single sample in a study of breast tumors, draining lymph nodes, adjacent tissues. Samples came from axillary lymph nodes draining the breast cancer. TCRdb reanalysed the multiplex PCR reads using MiXCR and keeps one entry per CDR3 protein. This sample has some 250,000 distinct CDR3 sequences; less than 45% occur once, and the top ten carry approximately 4%. The sequencing input was axillary lymph node tissue. The receptors were sampled from a female donor with breast cancer. Some clones in this sample may be carry-over from other donors' samples.

This clonotype was picked up a small number of times. The chain has TRBV4-1 and TRBJ2-3, with TRBD2 matching over 11 bases. The germline CDR1 and CDR2 sequences are MGHRA and YSYEKL. There are 16 residues in the CDR3. The trim removed 3 bases at V and 4 bases at J, leaving 6 bases unmatched. CDR3 DNA: TGCGCCAGCAGCCACAAATTAGCGGGGGGGCCAGATACGCAGTATTTT. Residues: CASSHKLAGGPDTQYF.

This clonotype was recorded at least ten times. V is TRBV5-6 and J is TRBJ1-6, with 8 positions matching TRBD1. J gave up 10 bases and V 1 base, and 10 bases lay outside the gene matches. The germline CDR1 and CDR2 sequences are SGHDT and YYEEEE. The CDR3 length is 16 residues. The CDR3 loop is CASSLWERQGRSPLHF. The CDR3 nucleotides are TGTGCCAGCAGCTTGTGGGAGCGACAGGGGAGGTCACCCCTCCACTTT. Supplemented by reference TRBV5-6 and TRBJ1-6, the full variable domain reads DAGVTQSPTHLIKTRGQQVTLRCSPKSGHDTVSWYQQALGQGPQFIFQYYEEEERQRGNFPDRFSGHQFPNYSSELNVNALLLGDSALYLCASSLWERQGRSPLHFGNGTRLTVT.

This clonotype was counted ten times or more. This sequence joins TRBV7-9 and TRBJ1-4; 7 bases line up with TRBD1. The CDR3 has 16 amino acids. The V segment lost 5 bases and the J segment 5 bases; nucleotides outside the gene matches: 11. Looked up from germline, CDR1 is SEHNR and CDR2 is FQNEAQ (reference sequence). CDR3: CASSPGTEETNEKLFF. The CDR3 coding sequence is TGTGCCAGCAGCCCCGGGACAGAAGAAACGAATGAAAAACTGTTTTTT.

This clonotype has at least ten counts. This rearrangement joins TRBV6-5 to TRBJ2-3; D call uncertain. CDR3 size: 13 residues. CDR1 and CDR2 (germline): MNHEY, SVGAGI. The V end lost 4 bases, the J end lost 3 bases, and 8 bases lay between the germline ends. The CDR3 coding sequence is TGTGCCAGCAGTTCCCCTACTACAGATACGCAGTATTTT. Translation gives CASSSPTTDTQYF.

The gene calls are TRBV2 and TRBJ1-2; 9 nucleotides match TRBD1. Germline V gives CDR1 SNHLY, CDR2 FYNNEI. Trimming removed 1 base from V and 6 bases from J; junction bases left unmatched: 3. The CDR3 is 14 amino acids. For the CDR3, the DNA is TGTGCCAGCAGTGAAGAACAGGGGGCACATGGCTACACCTTC. Its translation: CASSEEQGAHGYTF.

This clonotype was found many times. The V and J genes are TRBV20-1 and TRBJ2-3, with D possibly being TRBD1 (6 bases). The ends were cut back, 0 bases at V and 1 base at J, with 11 bases in the middle. The CDR3 contains 15 residues. Germline V gives CDR1 DFQATT, CDR2 SNEGSKA (reference sequence). Here the CDR3 DNA reads TGCAGTGCTAGAGATGGGGGCGGACGCACAGATACGCAGTATTTT. This gives the protein CSARDGGGRTDTQYF.

Ten or more counts support this clonotype. The J gene is TRBJ2-1, the V gene TRBV19; possibly TRBD2 for D (5 bases). Trimming left V 3 bases short and J 0 bases short, with 15 bases between. From germline, CDR1 is LNHDA and CDR2 SQIVND (reference sequence). The CDR3 sequence is 17 residues long. CDR3 loop: CASSISGGGGSYNEQFF. The CDR3 bases are TGTGCCAGTAGTATTTCGGGCGGAGGCGGCTCCTACAATGAGCAGTTCTTC.

This clonotype showed up many times. The V gene is TRBV6-4, the J gene TRBJ1-3; D gene ambiguous. CDR1 is MRHNA and CDR2 is SNTAGT in the germline V gene. The CDR3 loop spans 13 amino acids. Trimming took off 4 bases at V and 2 bases at J, with 6 bases between the two ends. CDR3 sequence: CASSVNPGNTIYF. The CDR3 region has the DNA TGTGCCAGCAGTGTAAACCCTGGAAACACCATATATTTT.

The V and J genes are TRBV28 and TRBJ2-7; 10 bases agree with TRBD2. V shed 2 bases, J shed 3 bases, and the junction held 10 bases outside the gene matches. CDR1 MDHEN and CDR2 SYDVKM come from the germline V gene. This CDR3 region has 17 residues. CDR3 protein: CASSLPSASGGNYEQYF. The CDR3 DNA follows: TGTGCCAGCAGTTTACCCTCGGCTAGCGGGGGAAACTACGAGCAGTACTTC.

This clonotype has ten or more counts. This chain connects TRBV20-1 to TRBJ2-1; D uncertain. V was cut by 6 bases and J by 6 bases, with 15 bases left in between. The CDR3 is 13 residues long. From germline, CDR1 is DFQATT and CDR2 SNEGSKA (reference sequence). The CDR3, as DNA: TGCAGTGCCCCTGGCTGGCTAGGCAATGAGCAGTTCTTC. Translating it yields CSAPGWLGNEQFF.

This clonotype was counted ten times or more. The chain couples TRBV7-3 to TRBJ2-1; 13 nucleotides line up with TRBD2. Germline V gene lookup returns CDR1 SGHTA and CDR2 FQGTGA. The CDR3 is 15 residues long. The V gene end was trimmed by 5 bases and the J gene end by 9 bases; junction bases not matched to a gene: 7. The CDR3 bases are TGTGCCAGCAGCCCAACTAGCGGGAGGGCCATTGAGCAGTTCTTC. Translating gives CASSPTSGRAIEQFF.

This clonotype was recorded a few times. This chain uses TRBV3-1 with TRBJ1-5; D remains unclear. Trimming removed 4 bases from V and 3 bases from J, with 7 bases in between. The CDR3 runs 13 residues. CDR1 is LGHDT and CDR2 is YNNKEL in the germline V gene (reference sequence). CDR3 in DNA: TGTGCCAGCAGCCCCCACACCAATCAGCCCCAGCATTTT. Translating it yields CASSPHTNQPQHF.

This clonotype has at least ten counts. The V call is TRBV20-1, the J call TRBJ1-3; weak D call: TRBD1 (5 bases). Per germline, CDR1 DFQATT and CDR2 SNEGSKA (reference sequence). Between the trimmed V and J ends, which lost 6 bases and 4 bases, there was a span of 13 bases. CDR3 length: 13 amino acids. CDR3 in DNA: TGCAGTGCCTTCCGGGACGGAGGAAACACCATATATTTT. Protein: CSAFRDGGNTIYF.

The CDR3 DNA follows: TGTGCCAGCAGCTTCGCCGGGGCGGCGGAGACCCAGTACTTC. Its protein is CASSFAGAAETQYF. The chain employs TRBV11-2 and TRBJ2-5, with D perhaps matching TRBD1 or TRBD2 (5 bases each). Germline lookup yields CDR1 SGHAT and CDR2 FQNNGV. This CDR3 region has 14 residues. V was pared by 3 bases and J by 5 bases, with 13 bases between. Based on the CDR3 plus reference TRBV11-2 and TRBJ2-5, the full variable domain is EAGVAQSPRYKIIEKRQSVAFWCNPISGHATLYWYQQILGQGPKLLIQFQNNGVVDDSQLPKDRFSAERLKGVDSTLKIQPAKLEDSAVYLCASSFAGAAETQYFGPGTRLLVL.

This clonotype occurred many times. The chain recombines TRBV7-9 with TRBJ2-1, with D perhaps TRBD1 (6 bases). CDR1 SEHNR and CDR2 FQNEAQ come from the germline V gene (reference sequence). V gave up 7 bases and J gave up 0 bases, with 10 bases separating them. The CDR3 loop spans 14 amino acids. This CDR3 is CASIRTDSYNEQFF. The DNA of the CDR3 is TGTGCCAGCATCCGGACAGACTCCTACAATGAGCAGTTCTTC.

This clonotype was seen many times. The rearrangement uses TRBV20-1 and TRBJ2-1; tentative D call: TRBD2 (5 bases). This CDR3 is 12 amino acids long. CDR1 and CDR2 from the germline V gene are DFQATT and SNEGSKA (reference sequence). The V end lost 1 base, the J end lost 5 bases, and 6 bases lay between the germline ends. For the CDR3, the DNA is TGCAGTGCTAGAGGACTACACAATGAGCAGTTCTTC. Translation: CSARGLHNEQFF.

The table lists this clonotype with a few counts. The chain has TRBV5-8 and TRBJ2-7, with 7 bases matching TRBD1. Germline V gene lookup returns CDR1 SGHTS and CDR2 YDEGEE. V shed 4 bases, J shed 0 bases, and the junction held 4 bases outside the gene matches. CDR3 length: 14 amino acids. The CDR3 protein is CASSRDRTSYEQYF. The CDR3 bases are TGTGCCAGCAGCCGGGACAGAACCTCCTACGAGCAGTACTTC.